One T cell receptor (beta chain) is described in this entry. The target of this receptor is not known. The input lacks base qualities; no much larger clone sits a single base away. The data originate from a study of T cell repertoires in cytomegalovirus infection (dated by TCRdb to between 2018 and 2021). Concerning the study at large: Donor HLA type was relevant to the analysis, as public TCR beta signatures indicated carriage of CMV infection together with the matching HLA type. Here is what the overall study found, with its caveats: In both this cohort and an independent cohort of a few hundred donors, the cumulative frequency of public TCR beta family members distinguished carriers of CMV infection plus the relevant HLA type. The ex vivo response was dominated by HLA-C-restricted CMV-specific TCR beta clonotypes, and the single most frequent clonotype in two of eight donors was supplied by these HLA-C-restricted clonotypes.

From cysteine to phenylalanine, the CDR3 is 13 amino acids long. The retained sequence is limited to the CDR3, 39 bases, with the frame set at the first base. The germline V gene (reference sequence) gives CDR1 as DFQATT and CDR2 as SNEGSKA. At the junction V is shortened by 6 bases and J by 4 bases, with 12 bases in between. TCRdb names Illumina HiSeq 1500 as the instrument used. TCRdb reanalyzed the raw reads on its own, using fastp at Q25 for trimming and MiXCR for clone calling, and kept in-frame beta chains. Here each entry gathers all rows of one CDR3 protein and keeps the most common genes and DNA. This sample gives some 300,000 distinct CDR3 sequences in total; roughly an eighth of them show up just once. Together, the top ten hold 7.5% to 10% of the sample.

This TCR was sampled from a human donor in good health (CMV status not recorded). Some clones in this sample may be carry-over from other donors' samples. Here the chain combines TRBV20-1 and TRBJ2-2; the D segment could be TRBD2, given 6 matching bases. Sequenced input: PBMCs. The CDR3 has the sequence CSAEGRVTGELFF. The nucleotide sequence reads as follows: TGCAGTGCGGAGGGACGGGTCACCGGGGAGCTGTTTTTT.